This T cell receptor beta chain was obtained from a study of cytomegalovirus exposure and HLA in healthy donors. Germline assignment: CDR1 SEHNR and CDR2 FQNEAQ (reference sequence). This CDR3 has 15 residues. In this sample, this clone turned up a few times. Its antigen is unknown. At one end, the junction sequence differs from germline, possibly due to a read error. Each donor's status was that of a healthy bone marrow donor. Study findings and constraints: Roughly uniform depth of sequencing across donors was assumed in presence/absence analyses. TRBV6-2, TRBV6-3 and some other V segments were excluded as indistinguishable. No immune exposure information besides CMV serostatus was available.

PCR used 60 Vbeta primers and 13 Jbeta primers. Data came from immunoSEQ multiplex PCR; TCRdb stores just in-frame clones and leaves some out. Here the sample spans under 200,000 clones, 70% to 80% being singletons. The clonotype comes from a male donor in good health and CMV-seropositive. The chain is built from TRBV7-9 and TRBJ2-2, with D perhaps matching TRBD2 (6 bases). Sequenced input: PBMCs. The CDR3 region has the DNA TGTTCCAGCAGCTTAGACGGGGGGAACACCGGGGAGCTGTTTTTT. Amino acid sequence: CSSSLDGGNTGELFF. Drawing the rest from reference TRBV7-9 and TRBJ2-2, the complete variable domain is DTGVSQNPRHKITKRGQNVTFRCDPISEHNRLYWYRQTLGQGPEFLTYFQNEAQLEKSRLLSDRFSAERPKGSFSTLEIQRTEQGDSAMYLCSSSLDGGNTGELFFGEGSRLTVL.